This T cell receptor beta chain was profiled in a study of T cells in Graves' hyperthyroidism and ophthalmopathy. At the level of the study: Peripheral blood was acquired at first diagnosis, ahead of any therapy whatsoever.

The CDR3 is made up of 16 amino acids. From germline, CDR1 is LNHDA and CDR2 SQIVND (reference sequence). Trimming took 0 bases from V and 6 from J, leaving 12 bases between them. Using RNA transcripts as the source, TCR beta CDR3 regions were amplified. With the HTBI primer set, the TCR CDR3 went through a first round of RT-PCR. TCRdb reanalysed the multiplex PCR reads using MiXCR and keeps one entry per CDR3 protein. There are approximately 490,000 distinct CDR3 sequences in the sample; less than 25% occur only once, and 45% to 55% lies in the top ten. The sample taken for sequencing was blood. The rearrangement links TRBV19 to TRBJ1-6; TRBD1 is a possible D gene (6 bases). The sequence was collected from a woman between 65 and 79 years old with Graves' ophthalmopathy. Written as DNA, the CDR3 is TGTGCCAGTAGTATAGACGGGGGCTTGGTTAATTCACCCCTCCACTTT. It yields the protein CASSIDGGLVNSPLHF.